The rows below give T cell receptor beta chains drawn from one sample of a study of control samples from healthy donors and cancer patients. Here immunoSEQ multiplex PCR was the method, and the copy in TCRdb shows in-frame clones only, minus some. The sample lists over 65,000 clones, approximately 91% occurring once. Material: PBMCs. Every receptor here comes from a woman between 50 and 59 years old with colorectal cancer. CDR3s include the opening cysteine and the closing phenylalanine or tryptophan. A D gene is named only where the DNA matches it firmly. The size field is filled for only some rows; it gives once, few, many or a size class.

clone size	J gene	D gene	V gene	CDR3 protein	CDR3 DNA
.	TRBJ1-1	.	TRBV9	CASSSRRNTEAFF	TGTGCCAGCAGCTCGCGGAGGAACACTGAAGCTTTCTTT
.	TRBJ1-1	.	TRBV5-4	CASSTPPHTEAFF	TGTGCCAGCAGCACGCCCCCTCACACTGAAGCTTTCTTT
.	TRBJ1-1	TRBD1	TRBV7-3	CASSRQGNTEAFF	TGTGCCAGCAGCCGACAGGGGAACACTGAAGCTTTCTTT
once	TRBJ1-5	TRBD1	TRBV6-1	CASSERTGPNSNQPQHF	TGTGCCAGCAGTGAGCGGACAGGGCCTAATAGCAATCAGCCCCAGCATTTT
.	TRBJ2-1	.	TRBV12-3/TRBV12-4	CASRRQAEQFF	TGTGCCAGCAGACGACAGGCAGAGCAGTTCTTC
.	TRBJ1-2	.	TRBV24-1	CATSGGPNYGYTF	TGTGCCACCAGTGGGGGGCCCAACTATGGCTACACCTTC
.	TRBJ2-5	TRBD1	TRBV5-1	CASSSISRGQETQYF	TGCGCCAGCAGCTCTATATCCAGGGGGCAGGAGACCCAGTACTTC
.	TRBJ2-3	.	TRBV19	CASRWGSGVTDTQYF	TGTGCCAGTAGATGGGGCTCGGGGGTCACAGATACGCAGTATTTT
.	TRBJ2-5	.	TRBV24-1	CATSDGQAGRETQYF	TGTGCCACCAGTGACGGACAGGCGGGGAGGGAGACCCAGTACTTC
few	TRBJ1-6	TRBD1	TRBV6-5	CASSQPGQYNSPLHF	TGTGCCAGCAGTCAACCGGGACAGTATAATTCACCCCTCCACTTT
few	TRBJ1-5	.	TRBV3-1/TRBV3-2	CASSLSNQPQHF	TGTGCCAGCAGTCTTAGCAATCAGCCCCAGCATTTT
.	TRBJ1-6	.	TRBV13	CASSDSYGSPLHF	TGTGCCAGCAGCGACTCATATGGTTCACCCCTCCACTTT
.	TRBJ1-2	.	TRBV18	CASSPQDYGYTF	TGTGCCAGCTCACCCCAGGACTATGGCTACACCTTC
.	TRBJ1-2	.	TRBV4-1	CASSQELEGWGYTF	TGCGCCAGCAGCCAAGAGTTAGAAGGGTGGGGCTACACCTTC
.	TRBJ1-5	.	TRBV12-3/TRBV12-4	CASSFGGNQPQHF	TGTGCCAGCAGTTTTGGAGGGAATCAGCCCCAGCATTTT
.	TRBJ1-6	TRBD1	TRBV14	CASSQLGGDRNSPLHF	TGTGCCAGCAGCCAATTGGGGGGGGACAGAAATTCACCCCTCCACTTT
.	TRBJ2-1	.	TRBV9	CASSVVDRQQFF	TGTGCCAGCAGCGTAGTCGACCGCCAGCAGTTCTTC
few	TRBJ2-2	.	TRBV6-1	CASSEAWGAVVTGELFF	TGTGCCAGCAGTGAAGCGTGGGGGGCGGTAGTAACCGGGGAGCTGTTTTTT
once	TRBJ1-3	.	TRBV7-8	CASSRDSGNTIYF	TGTGCCAGCAGCCGAGATTCTGGAAACACCATATATTTT
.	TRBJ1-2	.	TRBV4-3	CASSPGPIANYGYTF	TGCGCCAGCAGCCCCGGGCCCATAGCTAACTATGGCTACACCTTC
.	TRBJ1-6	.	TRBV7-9	CASSMTQTNSPLHF	TGTGCCAGCAGCATGACACAGACGAATTCACCCCTCCACTTT
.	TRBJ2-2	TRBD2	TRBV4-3	CASSPRGAEGGELFF	TGCGCCAGCAGCCCGCGGGGGGCGGAGGGCGGGGAGCTGTTTTTT
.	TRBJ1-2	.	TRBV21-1	CASSPSPGQGFYGYTF	TGTGCCAGCAGCCCAAGCCCGGGACAGGGCTTCTATGGCTACACCTTC
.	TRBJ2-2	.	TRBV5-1	CASSLGTDWIGELFF	TGCGCCAGCAGCTTGGGGACAGATTGGATCGGGGAGCTGTTTTTT
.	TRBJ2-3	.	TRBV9	CASSVWGAGDTQYF	TGTGCCAGCAGCGTATGGGGGGCCGGAGATACGCAGTATTTT
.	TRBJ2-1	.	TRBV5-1	CASSSGGSSYNEQFF	TGCGCCAGCAGCTCCGGGGGAAGCTCCTACAATGAGCAGTTCTTC
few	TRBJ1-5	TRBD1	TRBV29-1	CSVDGTGAGQPQHF	TGCAGCGTTGATGGGACAGGGGCCGGACAGCCCCAGCATTTT
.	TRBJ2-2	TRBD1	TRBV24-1	CATSVRDRNTGELFF	TGTGCCACCAGTGTAAGGGACAGGAACACCGGGGAGCTGTTTTTT
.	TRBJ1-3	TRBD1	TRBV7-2	CASSPSPKGAAGNTIYF	TGTGCCAGCAGCCCAAGTCCCAAGGGGGCAGCCGGAAACACCATATATTTT
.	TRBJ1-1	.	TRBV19	CASSIRLGQKMNTEAFF	TGTGCCAGTAGTATTAGGTTAGGCCAAAAGATGAACACTGAAGCTTTCTTT
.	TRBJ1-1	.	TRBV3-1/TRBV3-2	CASRGDTTEAFF	TGTGCCAGCAGGGGAGACACCACTGAAGCTTTCTTT
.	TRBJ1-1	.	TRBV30	CAWATRAGAFF	TGTGCCTGGGCGACCCGGGCTGGGGCTTTCTTT
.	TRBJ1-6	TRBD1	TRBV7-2	CASSHTPTGVNSPLHF	TGTGCCAGCAGCCACACGCCGACAGGGGTAAATTCACCCCTCCACTTT
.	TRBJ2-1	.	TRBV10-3	CAILRDPSYNEQFF	TGTGCCATCCTCCGGGACCCTTCATACAATGAGCAGTTCTTC
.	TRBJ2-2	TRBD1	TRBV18	CASSPRTGKGELFF	TGTGCCAGCTCACCACGGACAGGGAAGGGGGAGCTGTTTTTT
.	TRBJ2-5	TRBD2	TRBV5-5	CASSSRLAAIQETQYF	TGTGCCAGCAGCTCCCGACTAGCGGCGATCCAAGAGACCCAGTACTTC
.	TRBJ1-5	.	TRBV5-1	CASSLTGYSNQPQHF	TGCGCCAGCAGCTTAACAGGGTATAGCAATCAGCCCCAGCATTTT
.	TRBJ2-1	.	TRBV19	CASRDLHEQFF	TGTGCCAGTAGGGATCTGCATGAGCAGTTCTTC
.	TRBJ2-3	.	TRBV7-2	CASSPGNTDTQYF	TGTGCCAGCAGCCCAGGGAACACAGATACGCAGTATTTT